The count of the clone carrying this T cell receptor (beta chain) is one. Its specificity is not known. Sequencing used immunoSEQ multiplex PCR; TCRdb keeps in-frame clones, though not all of them. The sample shows around 96,000 clones, about 94% of them seen only once. The record originates from a study of graft-versus-host responses after intestinal transplantation. On the study more broadly: Each patient got anti-thymocyte globulin induction, then tacrolimus and steroids for roughly 3 years.

CDR1 and CDR2 (germline): MGHRA, YSYEKL. CDR3 size: 17 residues. The trim removed 0 bases at V and 8 bases at J, leaving 6 bases unmatched. The chain employs TRBV4-1 and TRBJ2-1, with TRBD2 matching 14 bases. This sequence was found in a human donor who received an intestinal transplant. Sequenced here: unstimulated CD4+ T cells sorted from spleen or lymph node cells, sampled before intestinal transplant. This CDR3 reads CASSQEGTSGSWHEQFF. The CDR3 bases are TGCGCCAGCAGCCAAGAGGGGACTAGCGGGAGTTGGCATGAGCAGTTCTTC.